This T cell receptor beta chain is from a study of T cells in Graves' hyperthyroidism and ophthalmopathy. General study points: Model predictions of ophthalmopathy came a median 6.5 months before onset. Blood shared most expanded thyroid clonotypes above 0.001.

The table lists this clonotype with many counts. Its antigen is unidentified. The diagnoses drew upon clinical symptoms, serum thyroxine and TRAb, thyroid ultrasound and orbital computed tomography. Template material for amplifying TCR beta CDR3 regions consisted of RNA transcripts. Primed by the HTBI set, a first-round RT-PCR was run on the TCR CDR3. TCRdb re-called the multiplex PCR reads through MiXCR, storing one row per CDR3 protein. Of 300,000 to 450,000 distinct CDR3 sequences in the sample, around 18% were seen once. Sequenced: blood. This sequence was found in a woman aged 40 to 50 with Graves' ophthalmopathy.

CDR3: CAISAAFNEQYF. DNA of the CDR3: TGTGCCATCAGTGCGGCATTCAACGAGCAGTACTTC. The J gene is TRBJ2-7, the V gene TRBV10-3; D uncertain. This CDR3 is 12 amino acids long. The V gene lost 4 bases and the J gene lost 5 bases, with 9 bases spanning the gap. Germline CDR1 ENHRY, CDR2 SYGVKD.